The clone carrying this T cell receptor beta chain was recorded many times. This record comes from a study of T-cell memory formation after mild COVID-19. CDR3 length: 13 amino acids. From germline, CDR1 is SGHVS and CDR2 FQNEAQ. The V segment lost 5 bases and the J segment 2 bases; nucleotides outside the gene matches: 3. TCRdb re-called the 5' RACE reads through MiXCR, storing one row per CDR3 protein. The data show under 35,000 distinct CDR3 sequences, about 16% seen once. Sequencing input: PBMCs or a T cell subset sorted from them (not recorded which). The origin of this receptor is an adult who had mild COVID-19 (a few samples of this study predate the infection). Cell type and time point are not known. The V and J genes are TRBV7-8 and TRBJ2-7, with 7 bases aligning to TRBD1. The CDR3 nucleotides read TGTGCCAGCAGCCCGGACAGGACCTACGAGCAGTACTTC. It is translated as CASSPDRTYEQYF. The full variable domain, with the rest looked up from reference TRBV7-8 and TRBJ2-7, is GAGVSQSPRYKVAKRGQDVALRCDPISGHVSLFWYQQALGQGPEFLTYFQNEAQLDKSGLPSDRFFAERPEGSVSTLKIQRTQQEDSAVYLCASSPDRTYEQYFGPGTRLTVT.